This T cell receptor (beta chain) appears in the sequencing data of a study of naive and memory T cell subsets. This clonotype was observed at least ten times. Four subsets defined by CD45RA and CD27 were sorted after CD3, CD4, CD8 and live/dead staining. The beta constant-region primer was an equimolar mix of two oligonucleotides covering TRBC1 and TRBC2. TCRdb used MiXCR to reprocess the UMI-ligation and nested PCR reads, holding one entry per CDR3 protein. The sample includes approximately 89,000 distinct CDR3 sequences, approximately 6.5% of them seen just once. Germline CDR1 is SGHTA and CDR2 is FQGNSA. The CDR3 is 14 residues long. Trimming took off 8 bases at V and 4 bases at J, with 12 bases between the two ends.

The sequenced material came from central memory CD4+ T cells from blood. The sequence was obtained from a human donor in good health. The chain is built from TRBV7-2 and TRBJ1-6, with a possible D match to TRBD1 (5 bases). The CDR3 nucleotides are TGTGCCAGCTGTGAGGACACGTATAATTCACCCCTCCACTTT. Translating it yields CASCEDTYNSPLHF.